This T cell receptor beta chain was sequenced in a study of cytomegalovirus exposure and HLA in healthy donors. Per the germline V gene, CDR1 is SGDLS and CDR2 is YYNGEE. The V and J ends lost 1 base and 8 bases, in that order; junction bases with no gene match: 5. The CDR3 is made up of 15 amino acids. A remark on this clone: Its target is unknown.

The PCR ran on 60 Vbeta and 13 Jbeta primers. Using immunoSEQ multiplex PCR, the repertoire was profiled, and TCRdb retains in-frame clones only, with some absent. The data show some 100,000 clones, 81% seen once. Study-wide results and limits: Sequencing probably produced one cluster of sequence variants that were highly shared. In a later analysis, V- and J-gene trimming of beta chains associated with a DCLRE1C missense variant, replicated independently. The study designated 150 to 200 TCR beta chains cytomegalovirus-associated. Both high specificity and high sensitivity reportedly marked the classifier's diagnosis of cytomegalovirus status.

The receptor was isolated from a girl aged 2 to 10 in good health and CMV-seropositive. This sequence joins TRBV9 and TRBJ2-1; 11 bases match TRBD2. The sequenced sample was PBMCs. The CDR3 sequence: CASSVYISGRDEQFF. The CDR3 bases are TGTGCCAGCAGCGTATATATTAGCGGGAGGGATGAGCAGTTCTTC.